Shown below are 27 T cell receptor beta chains from a single sample sequenced in a study of TIL therapy for anti-PD-1-resistant metastatic lung cancer (dated by TCRdb to about 2021). This sample's time point label indicates: pre-treatment sample, taken before nivolumab and TIL therapy. TCR beta CDR3 regions were amplified from genomic DNA by bias-controlled multiplex PCR with the immunoSEQ v3 hsTCRB kit. This is the immuneACCESS table as TCRdb keeps it, with only in-frame sequences that have V and J called. A part of the clones is gone; compared with another copy, unresolved V genes explain less than half, and the rest is unexplained. Counted in this sample were 25,000 to 40,000 clones; about 70% of them appeared once. The ten largest clones capture 2.5% to 3% of the sample. Sequencing was performed on blood, taken at baseline. All receptors come from a woman aged 25 to 80 with non-small cell lung cancer.

The rearrangement links TRBV19 to TRBJ1-3; the D is unclear. The CDR3 runs 14 residues. V was pared by 5 bases and J by 1 base, with 9 bases between. Germline CDR1 is LNHDA and CDR2 is SQIVND (reference sequence). The CDR3 here is CASSSLGSGNTIYF. For the CDR3, the DNA is TGTGCCAGTAGTTCATTGGGATCTGGAAACACCATATATTTT.

The V call is TRBV18, the J call TRBJ2-5; D possibly corresponds to TRBD1 (5 bases). V dropped 8 bases and J dropped 2 bases, with 9 bases sitting between them. The V gene's germline CDR1 is KGHSH and CDR2 LQKENI. The CDR3 loop spans 12 amino acids. CDR3 protein: CASRQLQETQYF. The CDR3 region has the DNA TGTGCCAGCCGACAGCTGCAAGAGACCCAGTACTTC.

This clone is a singleton in its sample. The chain couples TRBV7-2 to TRBJ2-2, with a possible D match to TRBD2 (6 bases). Germline CDR1 is SGHTA and CDR2 is FQGNSA. Trimming left V 1 base short and J 6 bases short, with 15 bases between. The CDR3 spans 16 residues. The CDR3 spells CASSLDRLGISGELFF. The CDR3 DNA follows: TGTGCCAGCAGCTTAGACCGACTAGGAATCTCCGGGGAGCTGTTTTTT.

This rearrangement joins TRBV15 to TRBJ2-7; D is undetermined. The CDR3 is made up of 14 amino acids. V shed 1 base and J shed 5 bases, with 12 bases lying between them. Germline V lookup: CDR1 LNHNV, CDR2 YYDKDF (reference sequence). The CDR3 loop reads CATSRVRNSHEQYF. For the CDR3, the DNA is TGTGCCACCAGCAGAGTCCGTAATTCCCACGAGCAGTACTTC.

V is TRBV21-1 and J is TRBJ2-1; no DNA check was done on the table's D call, TRBD1. TRBV21-1 corresponds to a pseudogene. This CDR3 comprises 17 residues. CDR3 amino acids: CASSKVPGAGIYNEQFF. Here the CDR3 DNA reads TGTGCCAGCAGCAAAGTCCCCGGCGCAGGGATCTACAATGAGCAGTTCTTC.

The chain combines TRBV6-5 with TRBJ2-1, with TRBD1 matching 7 bases. Losses at the gene ends were 4 bases for V and 2 bases for J; bases not matched to a gene: 5. CDR1 is MNHEY and CDR2 is SVGAGI in the germline V gene. This CDR3 has 15 amino acids. The CDR3 spells CASSFPGTAYNEQFF. The CDR3 nucleotides are TGTGCCAGCAGTTTTCCCGGGACAGCCTACAATGAGCAGTTCTTC.

V usage is TRBV11-2 and J usage is TRBJ2-7; weak D call: TRBD1 (5 bases). The CDR3 contains 15 residues. V lost 3 bases to trimming and J lost 0 bases, with 12 bases between them. In germline, CDR1 is SGHAT, CDR2 FQNNGV. CDR3 nucleotides: TGTGCCAGCAGCTTTAGGACACCCAGCTCCTACGAGCAGTACTTC. It specifies CASSFRTPSSYEQYF.

The chain recombines TRBV5-6 with TRBJ2-2; the D gene is possibly TRBD1 (6 bases). V gave up 1 base and J gave up 7 bases, with 11 bases separating them. The germline CDR1 and CDR2 sequences are SGHDT and YYEEEE. This CDR3 has 14 amino acids. The CDR3 nucleotides are TGTGCCAGCAGCTTGCAACAGGGCATCGGGGAGCTGTTTTTT. Protein product: CASSLQQGIGELFF.

DNA for the CDR3: TGTGCCAGCAGCCCGGGACTAGTTACAGATACGCAGTATTTT. Its translation: CASSPGLVTDTQYF. V gene TRBV27 combines with J gene TRBJ2-3, with 8 bases identical to TRBD2. This CDR3 is built from 14 residues. The germline V gene encodes CDR1 MNHEY and CDR2 SMNVEV (reference sequence). With 6 bases clipped from V and 3 bases from J, the junction kept 5 bases outside the gene matches.

V and J are TRBV5-1 and TRBJ2-7; 8 bases align to TRBD1. This CDR3 is built from 15 residues. The V gene's germline CDR1 is SGHRS and CDR2 YFSETQ. V was pared by 4 bases and J by 3 bases, with 9 bases of the junction left unmatched. CDR3 loop: CASSPGQGVNYEQYF. DNA of the CDR3: TGCGCCAGCAGCCCAGGACAGGGTGTCAACTACGAGCAGTACTTC. Drawing the rest from reference TRBV5-1 and TRBJ2-7, the complete variable domain is KAGVTQTPRYLIKTRGQQVTLSCSPISGHRSVSWYQQTPGQGLQFLFEYFSETQRNKGNFPGRFSGRQFSNSRSEMNVSTLELGDSALYLCASSPGQGVNYEQYFGPGTRLTVT.

This sequence joins TRBV6-4 and TRBJ2-2; TRBD2 is a possible D gene (5 bases). V was trimmed by 8 bases and J by 8 bases, leaving 18 bases between them. Germline V CDR1 and CDR2: MRHNA, SNTAGT. There are 14 residues in the CDR3. The DNA for the CDR3 is TGTGCCAGCGTACGCGGGCACTTTATAGGGGAGCTGTTTTTT. It is translated as CASVRGHFIGELFF.

V is TRBV4-2 and J is TRBJ2-7; D might be TRBD1 (6 bases). CDR1 and CDR2 from the germline V gene are LGHNA and YNFKEQ. The CDR3 runs 15 residues. V shed 2 bases and J shed 2 bases, with 13 bases lying between them. CDR3 residues: CASSQLGHPPYEQYF. For the CDR3, the DNA is TGTGCCAGCAGCCAACTGGGACACCCTCCCTACGAGCAGTACTTC.

This clone was seen only a few times. V gene TRBV27 combines with J gene TRBJ1-2; no reliable D call. This CDR3 contains 16 residues. Germline V gene lookup returns CDR1 MNHEY and CDR2 SMNVEV (reference sequence). Between the trimmed V and J ends, which lost 0 bases and 9 bases, there was a span of 20 bases. The CDR3 reads CASSLSSTSNMVRYTF. CDR3 DNA sequence: TGTGCCAGCAGTTTATCGAGTACATCTAATATGGTACGCTACACCTTC.

This clone was seen a few times. The chain has TRBV5-6 and TRBJ2-7, with 9 bases identical to TRBD2. Germline trimming cut 2 bases from V and 4 bases from J; bases unmatched to any gene: 7. Germline V gene data show CDR1 as SGHDT and CDR2 as YYEEEE. This CDR3 region has 15 residues. The CDR3 nucleotides are TGTGCCAGCAGCTTTGGAGCGGGAGGCAAATACGAGCAGTACTTC. Translated, it gives CASSFGAGGKYEQYF.

The V call is TRBV19, the J call TRBJ1-5; TRBD1 matches at 7 bases. V dropped 4 bases and J dropped 4; count of bases not matched to a gene: 7. The CDR3 is made up of 15 amino acids. Per germline, CDR1 LNHDA and CDR2 SQIVND (reference sequence). The CDR3 protein is CASSTTRDRNQPQHF. In DNA, the CDR3 is TGTGCCAGTAGTACTACACGGGACAGAAATCAGCCCCAGCATTTT.

By share, this clone counts as medium-sized (0.01 to 0.1%). The rearrangement joins TRBV4-1 to TRBJ2-4, with D unresolved. The V gene's germline CDR1 is MGHRA and CDR2 YSYEKL. This CDR3 has 12 amino acids. V was trimmed by 6 bases and J by 5 bases, leaving 8 bases between them. The CDR3 region is CASRGLENIQYF. DNA for the CDR3: TGCGCCAGCAGGGGTCTCGAAAACATTCAGTACTTC.

V gene TRBV27 combines with J gene TRBJ2-7, with unresolved D. In germline, CDR1 is MNHEY, CDR2 SMNVEV (reference sequence). This CDR3 spans 13 amino acids. Trimming left V 3 bases short and J 7 bases short, with 13 bases between. The CDR3, as DNA: TGTGCCAGCAGTTTTAGTAGGTTCGGGGAGCAGTACTTC. It encodes CASSFSRFGEQYF.

This clone appeared a few times. As DNA, the CDR3 is TGTGCCAGCAGCTTAAACGTGGGTGGGGCCAACGTCCTGACTTTC. Its translation is CASSLNVGGANVLTF. This chain joins TRBV11-2 and TRBJ2-6; D remains ambiguous. Germline CDR1 and CDR2: SGHAT and FQNNGV. Trimming pared 2 bases from V and 3 bases from J, leaving 8 bases between. The CDR3 consists of 15 residues.

This chain uses TRBV5-5 with TRBJ2-3; D call uncertain. V lost 4 bases to trimming and J lost 1 base, with 7 bases between them. The CDR3 contains 13 residues. Germline V CDR1 and CDR2: SGHKS, YYEKEE (reference sequence). The CDR3 nucleotides read TGTGCCAGCAGCCTCTCCGGCACAGATACGCAGTATTTT. Protein sequence: CASSLSGTDTQYF.

This chain joins TRBV7-8 and TRBJ1-5, with D unclear. V was trimmed by 5 bases and J by 7 bases, leaving 9 bases between them. The CDR3 runs to 12 residues. Germline CDR1 is SGHVS and CDR2 is FQNEAQ. CDR3 bases: TGTGCCAGCAGCCGCGACGACCAGCCCCAGCATTTT. It yields the protein CASSRDDQPQHF.

This clone has a handful of counts. The V call is TRBV5-4, the J call TRBJ1-2; tentative D call: TRBD1 (5 bases). The CDR3 runs 13 residues. The germline gives CDR1 SGHNT, CDR2 YYREEE (reference sequence). Trimming left V 0 bases short and J 7 bases short, with 10 bases between. CDR3 region: CASSLVGVRGYTF. The CDR3 coding sequence is TGTGCCAGCAGCTTGGTGGGGGTCCGTGGCTACACCTTC.

By share of the sample, this clone is medium-sized. This chain links TRBV7-6 with TRBJ2-7; no firm D call. This CDR3 is 13 amino acids long. The V gene lost 2 bases and the J gene lost 1 base, with 6 bases spanning the gap. Looked up from germline, CDR1 is SGHVS and CDR2 is FNYEAQ. The CDR3 reads CASSLTASYEQYF. In DNA form, the CDR3 reads TGTGCCAGCAGCTTAACAGCATCCTACGAGCAGTACTTC.

This rearrangement joins TRBV14 to TRBJ2-3; D gene unclear. This CDR3 region has 12 residues. Germline lookup yields CDR1 SGHDN and CDR2 FVKESK. V was pared by 1 base and J by 5 bases, with 4 bases between. The CDR3 region is CASSQVEDTQYF. The CDR3 region has the DNA TGTGCCAGCAGCCAAGTGGAAGATACGCAGTATTTT.

This clone was found a few times. This chain joins TRBV5-1 and TRBJ1-4; D remains unclear. The CDR3 runs to 14 residues. Trimming left V 4 bases short and J 8 bases short, with 15 bases between. Germline lookup yields CDR1 SGHRS and CDR2 YFSETQ. The CDR3 region has the DNA TGCGCCAGCAGCGTAGAAAGGATGGAGGAAAAACTGTTTTTT. This translates into CASSVERMEEKLFF.

The V gene is TRBV30, the J gene TRBJ1-2; perhaps TRBD1 as D (5 bases). Trimming removed 2 bases at V and 4 bases at J, with 8 bases between. The CDR3 has 12 residues. Germline V gene sequence: CDR1 GTSNPN, CDR2 SVGIG (reference sequence). CDR3 coding DNA: TGTGCCTGGAGTTTGGGGACCTATGGCTACACCTTC. The encoded protein is CAWSLGTYGYTF.

Remarks on this clone: The junction departs from the called germline gene at one end, perhaps through a read error. V usage is TRBV7-9 and J usage is TRBJ1-2, with D possibly being TRBD1 (5 bases). The CDR3 has 13 amino acids. Germline V CDR1 and CDR2: SEHNR, FQNEAQ (reference sequence). This chain's CDR3 is CASSLDGGLSGAF. CDR3 coding DNA: TGTGCCAGCAGCTTAGATGGAGGGCTCTCGGGGGCCTTC.

The rearrangement joins TRBV6-1 to TRBJ2-2; D is undetermined. Germline V CDR1 and CDR2: MNHNS, SASEGT. Between the trimmed V and J ends, which lost 6 bases and 3 bases, there was a span of 8 bases. The CDR3 runs 13 residues. For the CDR3, the DNA is TGTGCCAGCAGGCCCCCGGACACCGGGGAGCTGTTTTTT. Translated: CASRPPDTGELFF.